A single sample gave rise to the 24 T cell receptor beta chains below, sequenced in a study of human T cells and chemical hapten exposure (TCRdb year 2021). The library was built by means of RACE. TCRdb lists the instrument as NextSeq 500. TCRdb cleaned the public reads at Q25 with fastp, built clones with MiXCR and kept in-frame beta chains. Each entry is one CDR3 protein sequence, shown with its most common DNA and genes. The sample yields over 95,000 distinct CDR3 sequences; around 11% were counted once. The ten largest account for approximately 2.1% of the sample. This sample's time point label indicates: patch test 1, 2 weeks after DPC sensitization. The sample's treatment or condition, from its label and the paper: therapeutic diphenylcyclopropenone sensitization with weekly scalp DPC. The specimen was whole blood, collected in connection with sensitization to the hapten diphenylcyclopropenone (DPC). Every receptor here comes from a woman aged 40 to 50 with alopecia areata. Some clones in this sample may be carry-over from other donors' samples.

The rearrangement uses TRBV6-1 and TRBJ2-3, with no clear D. The germline CDR1 and CDR2 sequences are MNHNS and SASEGT. The CDR3 extends over 11 amino acids. V lost 8 bases to trimming and J lost 1 base, with 4 bases between them. The CDR3 DNA follows: TGTGCCAGCCAGGGCACAGATACGCAGTATTTT. This translates into CASQGTDTQYF.

This clonotype turned up a few times. The genes are TRBV29-1 and TRBJ1-5; 7 bases line up with TRBD1. Germline CDR1 SQVTM, CDR2 ANQGSEA. The ends lost 6 bases at V and 4 bases at J; junction bases unmatched: 3. The length of the CDR3 is 12 residues. The CDR3 sequence: CSVQGENQPQHF. CDR3 bases: TGCAGCGTGCAGGGGGAGAATCAGCCCCAGCATTTT.

This clonotype has at least ten counts. The J gene is TRBJ2-1, the V gene TRBV5-5; D not certain. CDR3 length equals 15 residues. Per germline, CDR1 SGHKS and CDR2 YYEKEE (reference sequence). V gave up 2 bases and J gave up 0 bases, with 9 bases separating them. The DNA for the CDR3 is TGTGCCAGCAGCTTTAGGGCCGACTCCTACAATGAGCAGTTCTTC. Its protein product is CASSFRADSYNEQFF.

This chain links TRBV10-3 with TRBJ2-7, with D hard to call. Trimming pared 10 bases from V and 3 bases from J, leaving 16 bases between. This CDR3 is 13 amino acids long. The germline V gene encodes CDR1 ENHRY and CDR2 SYGVKD. CDR3 in DNA: TGTGCCACCGCCGGCGTACTGGACTACGAGCAGTACTTC. Its protein product is CATAGVLDYEQYF.

This clonotype appeared many times. CDR3 in DNA: TGTGCCAGCAATCCAGGAAGAATGAATGAAAAACTGTTTTTT. Translating gives CASNPGRMNEKLFF. J is TRBJ1-4 and V is TRBV6-1; D remains ambiguous. Germline V lookup: CDR1 MNHNS, CDR2 SASEGT. This CDR3 has 14 residues. The V gene lost 7 bases and the J gene lost 5 bases, with 14 bases spanning the gap.

In this sample, this clonotype turned up a few times. CDR3 nucleotide sequence: TGTGCCAGCAGCATCGGGACCGGCGGAGAGCAGTACTTC. Its protein product is CASSIGTGGEQYF. This chain links TRBV6-2 or TRBV6-3 with TRBJ2-7, with D possibly being TRBD1 or TRBD2 (5 bases each). The ends were cut back, 6 bases at V and 7 bases at J, with 16 bases in the middle. CDR1 and CDR2 (germline): MNHEY, SVGEGT. The CDR3 totals 13 residues.

The genes are TRBV13 and TRBJ2-2, with 13 bases fitting TRBD2. The V and J ends lost 4 bases and 3 bases, in that order; junction bases with no gene match: 5. CDR1 PRHDT and CDR2 FYEKMQ come from the germline V gene (reference sequence). The CDR3 extends over 17 amino acids. In nucleotides, the CDR3 is TGTGCCAGCAGCTCTCGGACTAGCGGGAGTGACACCGGGGAGCTGTTTTTT. Amino acid sequence: CASSSRTSGSDTGELFF. Looking up the rest from reference TRBV13 and TRBJ2-2 gives the full variable domain: AAGVIQSPRHLIKEKRETATLKCYPIPRHDTVYWYQQGPGQDPQFLISFYEKMQSDKGSIPDRFSAQQFSDYHSELNMSSLELGDSALYFCASSSRTSGSDTGELFFGEGSRLTVL.

The chain has TRBV11-3 and TRBJ2-2, with 9 bases matching TRBD1. This CDR3 is 17 amino acids long. Trimming at V came to 5 bases and at J to 2 bases, leaving 9 bases not matched to a gene. The V gene's germline CDR1 is SGHNT and CDR2 YENEEA. CDR3 in DNA: TGTGCCAGCAGCCCCCGGACAGGGGTAACCAACACCGGGGAGCTGTTTTTT. The encoded protein is CASSPRTGVTNTGELFF. Filled out from reference TRBV11-3 and TRBJ2-2, the complete variable domain reads EAGVVQSPRYKIIEKKQPVAFWCNPISGHNTLYWYLQNLGQGPELLIRYENEEAVDDSQLPKDRFSAERLKGVDSTLKIQPAELGDSAVYLCASSPRTGVTNTGELFFGEGSRLTVL.

J is TRBJ2-5 and V is TRBV9; weak D call: TRBD2 (5 bases). This CDR3 has 14 amino acids. The V gene lost 0 bases and the J gene lost 4 bases, with 10 bases spanning the gap. Germline values: CDR1 SGDLS, CDR2 YYNGEE. The CDR3 DNA follows: TGTGCCAGCAGCGTAGGCGGGCGGACAGAGACCCAGTACTTC. Its protein product is CASSVGGRTETQYF.

This clonotype turned up a few times. The chain recombines TRBV11-3 with TRBJ2-1; a weak D match, TRBD1 (6 bases). CDR1 and CDR2 (germline): SGHNT, YENEEA. Trimming took off 5 bases at V and 6 bases at J, with 11 bases between the two ends. The CDR3 extends over 13 amino acids. The CDR3 spells CASSAEGGNEQFF. Here the CDR3 DNA reads TGTGCCAGCAGCGCAGAAGGGGGCAATGAGCAGTTCTTC.

There are a few counts of this clonotype. V gene TRBV18 combines with J gene TRBJ1-5; the D is unclear. The CDR3 contains 13 residues. Germline V gene sequence: CDR1 KGHSH, CDR2 LQKENI. The germline V and J ends were trimmed by 5 bases and 0 bases, with 5 bases remaining between them. DNA of the CDR3: TGTGCCAGCTCAACAGATAGCAATCAGCCCCAGCATTTT. It encodes CASSTDSNQPQHF.

The chain has TRBV28 and TRBJ2-1; D perhaps matches TRBD2 (6 bases). This CDR3 has 11 residues. With 8 bases removed from V and 8 bases from J, the gap between germline ends came to 10 bases. Germline-derived CDR1 and CDR2 are MDHEN and SYDVKM. Here the CDR3 DNA reads TGTGCCAGCTTGACTAGGGATGAGCAGTTCTTC. This translates into CASLTRDEQFF.

Only a few counts were recorded for this clonotype. The V and J genes are TRBV20-1 and TRBJ2-1, with a possible D match to TRBD2 (6 bases). V lost 5 bases to trimming and J lost 6 bases, with 11 bases between them. The germline CDR1 and CDR2 sequences are DFQATT and SNEGSKA (reference sequence). CDR3 size: 12 residues. CDR3 DNA: TGCAGTGCTTCTCGGGACTCCAATGAGCAGTTCTTC. It specifies CSASRDSNEQFF.

This clonotype came up many times. This rearrangement joins TRBV6-2 or TRBV6-3 to TRBJ1-2; D is undetermined. The CDR3 loop spans 12 amino acids. Germline lookup yields CDR1 MNHEY and CDR2 SVGEGT. Trimming left V 0 bases short and J 5 bases short, with 4 bases between. The CDR3 is CASSYSWYGYTF. DNA for the CDR3: TGTGCCAGCAGTTACTCGTGGTATGGCTACACCTTC.

This chain joins TRBV20-1 and TRBJ1-1, with D possibly being TRBD1 (6 bases). There are 13 residues in the CDR3. Trimming took 5 bases from V and 2 from J, leaving 12 bases between them. Germline CDR1 DFQATT, CDR2 SNEGSKA (reference sequence). CDR3 sequence reads: CSASDRRNTEAFF. CDR3 DNA: TGCAGTGCTTCAGACAGGAGAAACACTGAAGCTTTCTTT.

The chain has TRBV6-5 and TRBJ2-1, with D perhaps matching TRBD1 or TRBD2 (6 bases each). This CDR3 spans 18 amino acids. The germline V and J ends were trimmed by 0 bases and 0 bases, with 15 bases remaining between them. Germline V CDR1 and CDR2: MNHEY, SVGAGI. DNA for the CDR3: TGTGCCAGCAGTTACTCTAGGGGGGTCCCGAGCTCCTACAATGAGCAGTTCTTC. This encodes CASSYSRGVPSSYNEQFF.

This clonotype was found many times. The genes are TRBV7-3 and TRBJ2-6; TRBD1 aligns across 7 bases. CDR1 and CDR2 from the germline V gene are SGHTA and FQGTGA. The CDR3 contains 16 residues. The V and J ends lost 1 base and 2 bases, in that order; junction bases with no gene match: 2. The CDR3 loop is CASSLRTGAGANVLTF. DNA for the CDR3: TGTGCCAGCAGCTTAAGAACAGGGGCTGGGGCCAACGTCCTGACTTTC. The full variable domain, in which reference TRBV7-3 and TRBJ2-6 provide the parts outside the CDR3, is GAGVSQTPSNKVTEKGKYVELRCDPISGHTALYWYRQSLGQGPEFLIYFQGTGAADDSGLPNDRFFAVRPEGSVSTLKIQRTERGDSAVYLCASSLRTGAGANVLTFGAGSRLTVL.

There are many counts of this clonotype. The V call is TRBV6-5, the J call TRBJ1-1; D unresolved. CDR3 size: 11 residues. Germline CDR1 and CDR2: MNHEY and SVGAGI. With 8 bases removed from V and 3 bases from J, the gap between germline ends came to 7 bases. The CDR3 DNA sequence: TGTGCCAGCTATAAGTACACTGAAGCTTTCTTT. This codes for CASYKYTEAFF.

This clonotype was observed a handful of times. The chain carries TRBV3-1 and TRBJ2-7, with D tentatively TRBD2 (5 bases). Looked up from germline, CDR1 is LGHDT and CDR2 is YNNKEL (reference sequence). V was clipped by 1 base and J by 5 bases, with 9 bases between them. CDR3 length: 13 amino acids. The CDR3 DNA reads as TGTGCCAGCAGCCAAGGAACGAGGGACGAGCAGTACTTC. It is translated as CASSQGTRDEQYF.

This clonotype was recorded many times. The V call is TRBV3-1, the J call TRBJ2-7, with unresolved D. Trimming cost V 5 bases and J 4 bases, with 9 bases left between them. The CDR3 is 12 amino acids. From germline, CDR1 is LGHDT and CDR2 YNNKEL (reference sequence). CDR3 amino acids: CASSYSGYEQYF. CDR3 in DNA: TGTGCCAGCAGCTATAGTGGATACGAGCAGTACTTC.

There are many counts of this clonotype. The rearrangement uses TRBV6-2 or TRBV6-3 and TRBJ1-1; D perhaps matches TRBD1 (6 bases). CDR3 length: 15 amino acids. The germline V gene has CDR1 MNHEY and CDR2 SVGEGT. V was shortened by 6 bases and J by 4 bases, with 18 bases between the two germline ends. CDR3 sequence: CASSSPDSRVTEAFF. The DNA for the CDR3 is TGTGCCAGCAGCTCCCCGGACAGCCGGGTCACTGAAGCTTTCTTT.

The chain couples TRBV27 to TRBJ2-1; 10 bases fit TRBD1. V lost 6 bases to trimming and J lost 5 bases; unmatched junction nucleotides: 16. CDR1 is MNHEY and CDR2 is SMNVEV in the germline V gene (reference sequence). The CDR3 spans 18 residues. The CDR3 DNA reads as TGTGCCAGCAGGCCCCCCCTATGGGGACAGGGGAGGGACAATGAGCAGTTCTTC. This sequence encodes CASRPPLWGQGRDNEQFF.

V and J are TRBV12-3 or TRBV12-4 and TRBJ2-7; D may be TRBD1 (6 bases). The germline V and J ends were trimmed by 1 base and 3 bases, with 7 bases remaining between them. CDR3 length: 13 residues. Here the CDR3 DNA reads TGTGCCAGCAGTTTAGGGACAGTCTACGAGCAGTACTTC. Its protein product is CASSLGTVYEQYF.

This sequence joins TRBV20-1 and TRBJ2-3; a possible D gene is TRBD1 (5 bases). The CDR3 has 11 amino acids. Germline lookup yields CDR1 DFQATT and CDR2 SNEGSKA (reference sequence). The V end lost 5 bases, the J end lost 9 bases, and 12 bases lay between the germline ends. The CDR3 DNA is TGCAGTGCTCGGGCCCAGGGCACGCAGTATTTT. This codes for CSARAQGTQYF.